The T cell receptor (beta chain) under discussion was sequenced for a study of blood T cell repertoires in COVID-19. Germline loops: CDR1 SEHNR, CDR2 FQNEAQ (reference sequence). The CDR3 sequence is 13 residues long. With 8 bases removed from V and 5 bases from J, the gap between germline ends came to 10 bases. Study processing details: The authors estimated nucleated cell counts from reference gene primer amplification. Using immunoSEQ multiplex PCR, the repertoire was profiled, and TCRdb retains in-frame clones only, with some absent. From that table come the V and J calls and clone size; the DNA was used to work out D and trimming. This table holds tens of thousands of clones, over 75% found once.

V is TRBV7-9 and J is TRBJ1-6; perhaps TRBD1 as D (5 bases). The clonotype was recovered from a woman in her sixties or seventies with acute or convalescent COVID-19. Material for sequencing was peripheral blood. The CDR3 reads CASRDLNNSPLHF. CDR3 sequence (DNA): TGTGCCAGCCGGGACTTAAATAATTCACCCCTCCACTTT. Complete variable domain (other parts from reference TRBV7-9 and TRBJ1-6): DTGVSQNPRHKITKRGQNVTFRCDPISEHNRLYWYRQTLGQGPEFLTYFQNEAQLEKSRLLSDRFSAERPKGSFSTLEIQRTEQGDSAMYLCASRDLNNSPLHFGNGTRLTVT.